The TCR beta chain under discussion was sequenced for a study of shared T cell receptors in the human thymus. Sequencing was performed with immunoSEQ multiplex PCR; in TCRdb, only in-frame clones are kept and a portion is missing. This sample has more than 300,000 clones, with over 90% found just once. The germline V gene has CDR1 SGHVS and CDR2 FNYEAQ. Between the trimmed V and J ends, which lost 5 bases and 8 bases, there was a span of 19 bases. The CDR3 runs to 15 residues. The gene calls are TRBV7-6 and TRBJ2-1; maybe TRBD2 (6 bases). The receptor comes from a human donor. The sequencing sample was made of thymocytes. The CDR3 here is CASSRPRGGMDEQFF. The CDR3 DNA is TGTGCCAGCAGCCGACCCCGCGGCGGGATGGATGAGCAGTTCTTC.